Following are 28 T cell receptor beta chains from one sample sequenced in a study of beta chain features in type 1 diabetes. What was sequenced were expressed TCRB transcripts, since all of the isolated RNA had been reverse transcribed. The method was immunoSEQ multiplex PCR; TCRdb's version includes in-frame clones alone and lacks a portion of them. The sample records around 500,000 clones, 10% to 12% being singletons. Specimen: naive CD4+ T cells from blood. The receptors were sampled from a woman younger than 30 in good health.

This clone was seen a handful of times. The J gene is TRBJ2-5, the V gene TRBV2; no clear D gene. The V and J ends lost 5 bases and 14 bases respectively, with 15 bases between them. This CDR3 comprises 11 residues. CDR1 is SNHLY, CDR2 FYNNEI, per germline. The CDR3 DNA follows: TGTGCCAGCAGTTCCACCTCCCTTGGTTACTTC. Its protein product is CASSSTSLGYF.

In this sample, this clone turned up a few times. V is TRBV28 and J is TRBJ2-7, with no clear D. V gave up 5 bases and J gave up 2 bases, with 10 bases separating them. Germline V gene sequence: CDR1 MDHEN, CDR2 SYDVKM. The CDR3 is made up of 13 amino acids. The CDR3: CASSQRVAYEQYV. CDR3 bases: TGTGCCAGCAGTCAAAGGGTGGCCTACGAGCAGTACGTC.

The CDR3 reads CSAFRDTEAFF. CDR3 bases: TGCAGTGCTTTTCGGGACACTGAAGCTTTCTTT. This chain connects TRBV20-1 to TRBJ1-1, with D unresolved. Germline V gene data show CDR1 as DFQATT and CDR2 as SNEGSKA (reference sequence). Deletions cut 5 bases from V and 3 bases from J, with 7 bases between. The CDR3 contains 11 residues.

The gene calls are TRBV7-2 and TRBJ1-2; D gene uncertain. Germline V gene lookup returns CDR1 SGHTA and CDR2 FQGNSA. The germline V and J ends were trimmed by 1 base and 3 bases, with 6 bases remaining between them. This CDR3 is 13 amino acids long. The CDR3 here is CASSLGPDYGYTF. The CDR3 DNA sequence: TGTGCCAGCAGCTTAGGACCGGACTATGGCTACACCTTC. The variable domain in full, completed from reference TRBV7-2 and TRBJ1-2, reads GAGVSQSPSNKVTEKGKDVELRCDPISGHTALYWYRQSLGQGLEFLIYFQGNSAPDKSGLPSDRFSAERTGGSVSTLTIQRTQQEDSAVYLCASSLGPDYGYTFGSGTRLTVV.

This clone was picked up a small number of times. Written as DNA, the CDR3 is TGTGCCAGCAGTAAGGACAGGGGGAGCTCCTACGAGCAGTACTTC. It yields the protein CASSKDRGSSYEQYF. The chain joins TRBV7-9 to TRBJ2-7; 10 nucleotides align to TRBD1. CDR1 SEHNR and CDR2 FQNEAQ come from the germline V gene (reference sequence). This CDR3 region has 15 residues. After removal of 6 bases from V and 0 bases from J, the junction contained 5 bases not matched to a gene.

The rearrangement joins TRBV14 to TRBJ2-1; the D is unclear. Germline lookup yields CDR1 SGHDN and CDR2 FVKESK. Trimming took 0 bases from V and 7 from J, leaving 16 bases between them. The CDR3 runs to 16 residues. This chain's CDR3 is CASSQEWKGGWNEQFF. In DNA form, the CDR3 reads TGTGCCAGCAGCCAAGAATGGAAGGGTGGTTGGAATGAGCAGTTCTTC.

This clone occurred a few times. The V and J genes are TRBV25-1 and TRBJ1-6; 8 bases agree with TRBD1. The length of the CDR3 is 15 residues. From germline, CDR1 is MGHDK and CDR2 SYGVNS. V was clipped by 3 bases and J by 8 bases; unmatched bases: 6. The CDR3 reads CASSETGTGHSPLHF. In DNA form, the CDR3 reads TGTGCCAGCAGTGAGACCGGGACAGGACATTCACCCCTCCACTTT.

This clone showed up just a few times. This rearrangement joins TRBV2 to TRBJ1-2; TRBD1 is a possible D gene (6 bases). V lost 5 bases, J lost 1 base, and 11 bases lay in between. The V gene's germline CDR1 is SNHLY and CDR2 FYNNEI. The CDR3 sequence is 14 residues long. Here the CDR3 reads CASSYRAFNYGYTF. In DNA form, the CDR3 reads TGTGCCAGCAGTTACAGGGCGTTTAACTATGGCTACACCTTC.

This chain joins TRBV4-3 and TRBJ2-1, with 7 bases lining up with TRBD1. Germline assignment: CDR1 LGHNA and CDR2 YSLEER. The length of the CDR3 is 17 residues. V dropped 0 bases and J dropped 2; count of bases not matched to a gene: 7. The CDR3 bases are TGCGCCAGCAGCCAAGATAGAGGGACAGAGCCCTACAATGAGCAGTTCTTC. Encoded protein: CASSQDRGTEPYNEQFF.

This chain joins TRBV7-6 and TRBJ1-5; perhaps TRBD1 as D (5 bases). V lost 1 base, J lost 7 bases, and 11 bases lay in between. This CDR3 has 14 residues. From germline, CDR1 is SGHVS and CDR2 FNYEAQ. The CDR3 nucleotides read TGTGCCAGCAGCTTAGAGAGGGACGGGCAGCCCCAGCATTTT. Amino acids: CASSLERDGQPQHF.

The gene calls are TRBV4-2 and TRBJ1-2; D perhaps matches TRBD1 (5 bases). V gave up 5 bases and J gave up 8 bases, with 15 bases separating them. The CDR3 totals 13 residues. Per germline, CDR1 LGHNA and CDR2 YNFKEQ. CDR3 amino acids: CASSSLGEDGYTF. As DNA, the CDR3 is TGTGCCAGCAGCTCGTTGGGGGAGGACGGCTACACCTTC.

This chain uses TRBV7-3 with TRBJ2-1; D gene ambiguous. Trimming left V 1 base short and J 8 bases short, with 9 bases between. Germline CDR1 reads SGHTA; CDR2 reads FQGTGA. CDR3 length equals 13 residues. For the CDR3, the DNA is TGTGCCAGCAGCTTAAAGTCGGTCCATGAGCAGTTCTTC. As protein: CASSLKSVHEQFF.

This clone was observed a few times. The chain uses TRBV5-8 and TRBJ2-3; 9 bases align to TRBD2. After removal of 4 bases from V and 0 bases from J, the junction contained 6 bases not matched to a gene. Per germline, CDR1 SGHTS and CDR2 YDEGEE. The CDR3 runs 16 residues. The CDR3 loop reads CASSRASGVSTDTQYF. The CDR3 nucleotides read TGTGCCAGCAGCCGGGCTAGCGGGGTTAGCACAGATACGCAGTATTTT.

The chain uses TRBV15 and TRBJ2-7; no clear D. Germline loops: CDR1 LNHNV, CDR2 YYDKDF (reference sequence). V lost 1 base and J 7 bases, leaving 8 bases between the germline ends. CDR3 length equals 12 residues. The CDR3 is CATSRVVGEQYF. CDR3 nucleotides: TGTGCCACCAGCAGAGTAGTGGGAGAGCAGTACTTC.

A few counts support this clone. The V call is TRBV6-6, the J call TRBJ2-1; D is possibly TRBD1 or TRBD2 (5 bases each). This CDR3 comprises 15 residues. V lost 0 bases and J lost 9, with 15 bases in between. CDR1 is MNHNY and CDR2 is SVGAGI in the germline V gene (reference sequence). The CDR3 region has the DNA TGTGCCAGCAGTTACTCGGGGTATATAGGGACTGAGCAGTTCTTC. It yields the protein CASSYSGYIGTEQFF.

The chain combines TRBV5-1 with TRBJ2-5, with D possibly matching TRBD2 (5 bases). V dropped 0 bases and J dropped 2 bases, with 11 bases sitting between them. Germline CDR1 and CDR2: SGHRS and YFSETQ. The CDR3 spans 15 residues. The CDR3 sequence is CASSLEVWRQETQYF. In DNA, the CDR3 is TGCGCCAGCAGCTTGGAGGTCTGGAGGCAAGAGACCCAGTACTTC. The whole variable domain, filled in from reference TRBV5-1 and TRBJ2-5, reads KAGVTQTPRYLIKTRGQQVTLSCSPISGHRSVSWYQQTPGQGLQFLFEYFSETQRNKGNFPGRFSGRQFSNSRSEMNVSTLELGDSALYLCASSLEVWRQETQYFGPGTRLLVL.

This clone was seen more than once but under ten times. The chain joins TRBV12-5 to TRBJ2-5; D gene unclear. CDR1 and CDR2 (germline): LGHNT, FRNRAP. CDR3 size: 13 residues. V was cut by 2 bases and J by 0 bases, with 4 bases left in between. CDR3 residues: CASGLSNQETQYF. DNA of the CDR3: TGTGCTAGTGGTTTGAGTAACCAAGAGACCCAGTACTTC.

This clone has a handful of counts. The V call is TRBV9, the J call TRBJ2-3; 9 bases are a match to TRBD2. Losses at the gene ends were 4 bases for V and 4 bases for J; bases not matched to a gene: 7. The CDR3 extends over 15 amino acids. Germline CDR1 SGDLS, CDR2 YYNGEE. The CDR3 here is CASSPSGRRSDTQYF. In DNA form, the CDR3 reads TGTGCCAGCAGCCCCAGCGGGAGGAGGTCAGATACGCAGTATTTT.

This rearrangement joins TRBV4-3 to TRBJ1-6; tentative D call: TRBD1 (5 bases). The CDR3 extends over 13 amino acids. The V gene's germline CDR1 is LGHNA and CDR2 YSLEER. V lost 0 bases to trimming and J lost 10 bases, with 7 bases between them. CDR3 coding DNA: TGCGCCAGCAGCCAAGAGCGGGGGTCACCCCTCCACTTT. It encodes CASSQERGSPLHF.

There are a few counts of this clone. The CDR3 spells CSAQTGPNEKLFF. The CDR3 DNA follows: TGCAGCGCCCAGACAGGGCCTAATGAAAAACTGTTTTTT. V gene TRBV29-1 combines with J gene TRBJ1-4, with 7 bases lining up with TRBD1. The CDR3 has 13 amino acids. Germline CDR1 reads SQVTM; CDR2 reads ANQGSEA. With V trimmed by 7 bases and J by 3 bases, 5 bases remained unmatched.

There are many counts of this clone. V usage is TRBV16 and J usage is TRBJ2-1, with 8 nucleotides matching TRBD2. The CDR3 covers 16 residues. CDR1 is KGHSY, CDR2 FQNENV, per germline. J gave up 4 bases and V 1 base, and 6 bases lay outside the gene matches. The CDR3 nucleotides read TGTGCCAGCAGCCAATTCTATAGCGGGGCGTACAATGAGCAGTTCTTC. This codes for CASSQFYSGAYNEQFF.

This clone has only one observation. The chain employs TRBV20-1 and TRBJ1-2; D might be TRBD1 (5 bases). The CDR3 sequence is 11 residues long. CDR1 is DFQATT, CDR2 SNEGSKA, per germline (reference sequence). V lost 5 bases and J lost 8, with 12 bases in between. CDR3 sequence reads: CSAPGTRGYTF. In nucleotides, the CDR3 is TGCAGTGCTCCCGGGACTCGGGGCTACACCTTC.

This clone was counted between two and nine times. This chain links TRBV5-1 with TRBJ2-3, with D unresolved. Germline V gives CDR1 SGHRS, CDR2 YFSETQ. The CDR3 runs to 15 residues. Trimming took 1 base from V and 4 from J, leaving 13 bases between them. CDR3 coding DNA: TGCGCCAGCAGCTTGTCTGTCTCTCGGCCAGATACGCAGTATTTT. Amino acids: CASSLSVSRPDTQYF.

V is TRBV14 and J is TRBJ2-1; the D is unclear. Trimming shortened V by 4 bases and J by 0 bases, and 22 bases separated the two germline ends. The germline V gene has CDR1 SGHDN and CDR2 FVKESK. The CDR3 runs 19 residues. CDR3 protein: CASSPYRGPRASSYNEQFF. The CDR3, as DNA: TGTGCCAGCAGCCCGTACCGAGGACCCAGAGCGAGCTCCTACAATGAGCAGTTCTTC.

The chain is built from TRBV30 and TRBJ1-2, with D uncertain. The V and J ends lost 0 bases and 8 bases respectively, with 19 bases between them. Germline V lookup: CDR1 GTSNPN, CDR2 SVGIG (reference sequence). This CDR3 region has 15 residues. CDR3 coding DNA: TGTGCCTGGAGTGTACTAGGCAGGTCCATCTTAGGCTACACCTTC. Protein sequence: CAWSVLGRSILGYTF.

This clone has more than one count but fewer than ten. This rearrangement joins TRBV25-1 to TRBJ1-1; D may be TRBD1 (6 bases). Trimming stripped 4 bases from V and 1 base from J, with 13 bases between. Looked up from germline, CDR1 is MGHDK and CDR2 is SYGVNS. The CDR3 spans 15 residues. CDR3 in amino acids: CASSVAGTQNTEAFF. The CDR3 nucleotides read TGTGCCAGCAGTGTGGCCGGGACACAGAACACTGAAGCTTTCTTT. The whole variable domain, remainder taken from reference TRBV25-1 and TRBJ1-1, is EADIYQTPRYLVIGTGKKITLECSQTMGHDKMYWYQQDPGMELHLIHYSYGVNSTEKGDLSSESTVSRIRTEHFPLTLESARPSHTSQYLCASSVAGTQNTEAFFGQGTRLTVV.

This clone was counted a few times. The rearrangement links TRBV28 to TRBJ1-6; no definite D call. Germline CDR1 reads MDHEN; CDR2 reads SYDVKM. The CDR3 consists of 12 residues. V was trimmed by 10 bases and J by 7 bases, leaving 11 bases between them. CDR3 nucleotide sequence: TGTGCCACCCACGAACTCAATTCACCCCTCCACTTT. Its protein is CATHELNSPLHF.

This clone was counted between two and nine times. The rearrangement uses TRBV9 and TRBJ2-1; 9 bases line up with TRBD2. V gave up 2 bases and J gave up 4 bases; unmatched junction bases: 4. The germline gives CDR1 SGDLS, CDR2 YYNGEE. The length of the CDR3 is 15 residues. CDR3: CASSVLAGNYNEQFF. In DNA form, the CDR3 reads TGTGCCAGCAGCGTTCTAGCGGGAAATTACAATGAGCAGTTCTTC.